These 3 T cell receptor beta chains came from one sample sequenced in a study of T cell responses to AZD1222 COVID-19 vaccine. Measured with immunoSEQ multiplex PCR; TCRdb has only the in-frame clones, and not every one. Here the sample spans 120,000 or so clones, roughly 90% being singletons. The specimen comprised peripheral blood, sampled on day 0 of AZD1222 vaccination. The receptor source for this set is an adult in good health.

This clone was counted a single time. The CDR3 spells CASSGQGGETQYF. Here the CDR3 DNA reads TGTGCCAGCTCGGGACAGGGCGGAGAGACCCAGTACTTC. V is TRBV18 and J is TRBJ2-5; 9 nucleotides agree with TRBD1. The CDR3 runs to 13 residues. Germline-derived CDR1 and CDR2 are KGHSH and LQKENI. V lost 6 bases and J lost 4; bases outside the gene matches: 3.

J is TRBJ1-3 and V is TRBV19; maybe TRBD1 (5 bases). The CDR3 loop spans 15 amino acids. Germline CDR1 and CDR2: LNHDA and SQIVND (reference sequence). V lost 6 bases, J lost 5 bases, and 17 bases lay in between. The CDR3 reads CASSHQSGLRNTIYF. The CDR3 coding sequence is TGTGCCAGTAGCCATCAGTCGGGGCTAAGAAACACCATATATTTT.

The chain employs TRBV20-1 and TRBJ2-3; D remains unclear. Germline V gene data show CDR1 as DFQATT and CDR2 as SNEGSKA (reference sequence). Trimming pared 8 bases from V and 4 bases from J, leaving 10 bases between. CDR3 size: 11 residues. CDR3 in DNA: TGCAGTACGTCTAGAGCAGATACGCAGTATTTT. Its translation is CSTSRADTQYF.